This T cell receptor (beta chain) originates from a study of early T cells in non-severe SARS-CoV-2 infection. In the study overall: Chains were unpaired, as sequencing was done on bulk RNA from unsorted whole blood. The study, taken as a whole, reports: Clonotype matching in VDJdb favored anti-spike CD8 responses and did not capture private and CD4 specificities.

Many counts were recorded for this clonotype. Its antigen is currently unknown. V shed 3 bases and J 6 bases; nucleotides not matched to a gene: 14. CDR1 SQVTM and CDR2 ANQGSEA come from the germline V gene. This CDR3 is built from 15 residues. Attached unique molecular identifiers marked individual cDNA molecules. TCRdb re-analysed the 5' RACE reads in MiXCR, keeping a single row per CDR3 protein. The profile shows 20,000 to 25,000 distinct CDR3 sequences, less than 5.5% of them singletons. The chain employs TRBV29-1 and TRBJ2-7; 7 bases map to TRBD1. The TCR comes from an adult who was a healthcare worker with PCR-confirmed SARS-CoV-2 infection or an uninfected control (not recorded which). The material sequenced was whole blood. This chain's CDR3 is CSVERTSLGGGEQYF. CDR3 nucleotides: TGCAGCGTTGAGAGGACTTCGTTAGGGGGCGGCGAGCAGTACTTC.